This T cell receptor (beta chain) originates from a study of CD8 T cell repertoires and HIV-1 epitope variants. Background on the study: Enriched T cells were co-cultured with equal autologous T cell-negative cells.

Generated by immunoSEQ multiplex PCR, the TCRdb table keeps only in-frame clones and is missing some. The sample consists of around 4,000 clones, around 70% of them appearing once. For this clone: The antigen remains undetermined.

Notes on the study in general: Most of the nine antigen-specific clonotypes appeared cross-reactive to autologous or escape variants.

This CDR3 has 17 amino acids. Trimming removed 4 bases from V and 3 bases from J, with 20 bases in between. The sample taken for sequencing was cultured CD8+ T cells derived from PBMCs. The V call is TRBV5-7, the J call TRBJ2-4; a possible D gene is TRBD2 (6 bases). TRBV5-7 is designated an ORF whose function remains uncertain. The origin of this receptor is a male donor with HIV. CDR3 loop: CASSGGWRDWDKNIQYF. The DNA of the CDR3 is TGTGCCAGCAGCGGCGGGTGGAGGGATTGGGACAAAAACATTCAGTACTTC.